This T cell receptor (beta chain) appears in the sequencing data of a study of T cell changes during pregnancy in multiple sclerosis. The V gene lost 4 bases and the J gene lost 6 bases, with 15 bases spanning the gap. Looked up from germline, CDR1 is MNHEY and CDR2 is SVGAGI. The length of the CDR3 is 14 residues. Measured with immunoSEQ multiplex PCR; TCRdb has only the in-frame clones, and not every one. Of 18,000 or so clones in the sample, roughly nine tenths were seen once. This receptor was obtained from a female donor in good health, enrolled as a control in a pregnancy study. Sequenced here: CD8+ T cells from peripheral blood mononuclear cells, sampled in the second trimester of pregnancy. The gene calls are TRBV6-5 and TRBJ1-1; D may be TRBD1 (6 bases). CDR3 coding DNA: TGTGCCAGCAGTTTACAGGGAGTCCGCCCTGAAGCTTTCTTT. Its translation is CASSLQGVRPEAFF.